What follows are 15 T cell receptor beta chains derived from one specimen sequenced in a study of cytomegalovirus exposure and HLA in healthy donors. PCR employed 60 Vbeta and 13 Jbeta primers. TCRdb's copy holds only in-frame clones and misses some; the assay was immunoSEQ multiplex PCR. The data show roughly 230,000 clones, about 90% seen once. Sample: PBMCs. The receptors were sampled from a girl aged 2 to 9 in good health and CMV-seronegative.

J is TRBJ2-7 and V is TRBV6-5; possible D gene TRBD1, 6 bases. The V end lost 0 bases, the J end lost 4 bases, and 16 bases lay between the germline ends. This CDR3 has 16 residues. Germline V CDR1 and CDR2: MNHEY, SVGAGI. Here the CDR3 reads CASSYSDSRQGYEQYF. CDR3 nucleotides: TGTGCCAGCAGTTACTCGGACAGCCGTCAGGGGTACGAGCAGTACTTC.

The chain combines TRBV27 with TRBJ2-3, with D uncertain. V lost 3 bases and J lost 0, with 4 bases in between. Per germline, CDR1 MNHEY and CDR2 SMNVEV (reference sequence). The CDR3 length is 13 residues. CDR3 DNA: TGTGCCAGCAGTTTTAGCAGCACAGATACGCAGTATTTT. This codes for CASSFSSTDTQYF.

CDR3 sequence reads: CASSLASEYNEQFF. In DNA, the CDR3 is TGTGCCAGCAGCTTAGCTTCCGAGTACAATGAGCAGTTCTTC. This sequence joins TRBV7-2 and TRBJ2-1; D is unresolved. The V and J ends lost 0 bases and 4 bases respectively, with 7 bases between them. The CDR3 extends over 14 amino acids. Germline V gene sequence: CDR1 SGHTA, CDR2 FQGNSA.

CDR3 sequence reads: CASIRENEANYGYTF. In DNA form, the CDR3 reads TGTGCCAGCATTAGAGAGAACGAAGCTAACTATGGCTACACCTTC. The J gene is TRBJ1-2, the V gene TRBV6-4; D call uncertain. V lost 7 bases, J lost 0 bases, and 15 bases lay in between. The CDR3 loop spans 15 amino acids. Germline CDR1 is MRHNA and CDR2 is SNTAGT.

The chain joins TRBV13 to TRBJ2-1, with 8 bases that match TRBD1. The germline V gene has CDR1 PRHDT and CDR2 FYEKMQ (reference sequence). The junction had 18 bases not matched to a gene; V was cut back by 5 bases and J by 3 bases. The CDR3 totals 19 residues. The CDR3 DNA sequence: TGTGCCAGCAGCCCAGACAGGGGTTCTCGCGGGACCGTCTACAATGAGCAGTTCTTC. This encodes CASSPDRGSRGTVYNEQFF.

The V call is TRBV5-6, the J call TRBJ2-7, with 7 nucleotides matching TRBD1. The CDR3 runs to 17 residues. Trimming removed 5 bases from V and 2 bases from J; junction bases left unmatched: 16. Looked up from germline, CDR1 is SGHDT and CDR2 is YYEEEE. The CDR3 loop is CASSVRLTGTVTYEQYF. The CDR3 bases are TGTGCCAGCAGTGTGAGGTTAACCGGGACAGTCACCTACGAGCAGTACTTC.

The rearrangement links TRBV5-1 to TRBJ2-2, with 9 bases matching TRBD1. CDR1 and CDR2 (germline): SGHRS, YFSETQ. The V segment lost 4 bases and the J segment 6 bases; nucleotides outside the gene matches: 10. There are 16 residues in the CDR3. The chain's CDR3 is CASSPGDREFPGELFF. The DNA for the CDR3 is TGCGCCAGCAGCCCGGGGGACAGGGAATTTCCCGGGGAGCTGTTTTTT. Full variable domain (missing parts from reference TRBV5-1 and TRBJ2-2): KAGVTQTPRYLIKTRGQQVTLSCSPISGHRSVSWYQQTPGQGLQFLFEYFSETQRNKGNFPGRFSGRQFSNSRSEMNVSTLELGDSALYLCASSPGDREFPGELFFGEGSRLTVL.

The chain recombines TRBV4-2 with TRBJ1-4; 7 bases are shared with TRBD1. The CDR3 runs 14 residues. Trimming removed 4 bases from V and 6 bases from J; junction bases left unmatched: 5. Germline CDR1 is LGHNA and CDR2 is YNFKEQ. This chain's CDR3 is CASSPDTGDEKLFF. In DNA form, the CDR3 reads TGTGCCAGCAGCCCGGACACAGGGGATGAAAAACTGTTTTTT.

The CDR3 nucleotides read TGTGCCAGCAGCAGAGGACAGGGAGGGTTAAACACCATATATTTT. It translates to CASSRGQGGLNTIYF. The chain carries TRBV6-5 and TRBJ1-3; 8 bases match TRBD1. The V gene's germline CDR1 is MNHEY and CDR2 SVGAGI. Trimming took 6 bases from V and 6 from J; bases not matched to a gene: 10. The length of the CDR3 is 15 residues.

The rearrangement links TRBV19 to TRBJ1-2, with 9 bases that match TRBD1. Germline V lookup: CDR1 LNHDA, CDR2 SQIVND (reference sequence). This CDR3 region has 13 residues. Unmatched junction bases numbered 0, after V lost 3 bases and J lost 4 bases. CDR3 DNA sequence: TGTGCCAGTAGTATGGACAGGGGCTATGGCTACACCTTC. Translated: CASSMDRGYGYTF.

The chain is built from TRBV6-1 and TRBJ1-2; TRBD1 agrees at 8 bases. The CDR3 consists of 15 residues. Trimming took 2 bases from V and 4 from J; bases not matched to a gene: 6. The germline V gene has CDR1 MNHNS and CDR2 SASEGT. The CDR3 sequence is CASSESDRVGYGYTF. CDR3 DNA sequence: TGTGCCAGCAGTGAATCGGACAGGGTCGGCTATGGCTACACCTTC.

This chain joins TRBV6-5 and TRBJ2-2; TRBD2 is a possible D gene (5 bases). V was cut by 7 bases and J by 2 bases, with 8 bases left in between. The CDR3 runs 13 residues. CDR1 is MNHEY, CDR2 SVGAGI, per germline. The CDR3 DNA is TGTGCCAGCACCGGGGAAAACACCGGGGAGCTGTTTTTT. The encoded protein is CASTGENTGELFF.

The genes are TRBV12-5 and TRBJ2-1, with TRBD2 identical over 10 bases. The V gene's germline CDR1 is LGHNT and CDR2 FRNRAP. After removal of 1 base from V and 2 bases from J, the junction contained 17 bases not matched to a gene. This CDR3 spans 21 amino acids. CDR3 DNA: TGTGCTAGTGGTTTGGCGGGGAAAGCGGGGGGGGCCGGATCGCCCTACAATGAGCAGTTCTTC. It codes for CASGLAGKAGGAGSPYNEQFF.

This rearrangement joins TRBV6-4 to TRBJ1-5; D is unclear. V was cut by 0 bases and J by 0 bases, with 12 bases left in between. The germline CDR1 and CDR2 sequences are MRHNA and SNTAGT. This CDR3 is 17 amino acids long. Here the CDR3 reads CASSDSQTFYSNQPQHF. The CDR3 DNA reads TGTGCCAGCAGTGACTCTCAAACTTTTTATAGCAATCAGCCCCAGCATTTT.

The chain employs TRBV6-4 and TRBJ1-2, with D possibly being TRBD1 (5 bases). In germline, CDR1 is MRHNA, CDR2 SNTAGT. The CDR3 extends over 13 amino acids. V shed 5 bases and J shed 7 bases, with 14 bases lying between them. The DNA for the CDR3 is TGTGCCAGCAGTCCCCAGGGTGATGGTGGCTACACCTTC. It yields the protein CASSPQGDGGYTF.